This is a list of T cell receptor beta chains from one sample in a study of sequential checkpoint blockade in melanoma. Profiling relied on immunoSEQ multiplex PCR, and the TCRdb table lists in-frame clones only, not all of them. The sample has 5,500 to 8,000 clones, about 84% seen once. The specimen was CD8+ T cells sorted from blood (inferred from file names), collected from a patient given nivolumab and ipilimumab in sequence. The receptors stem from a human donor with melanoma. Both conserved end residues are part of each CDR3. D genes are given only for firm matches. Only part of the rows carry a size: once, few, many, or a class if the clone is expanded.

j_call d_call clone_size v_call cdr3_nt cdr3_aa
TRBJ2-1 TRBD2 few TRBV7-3 TGTGCCAGCAGCCACGCACTAGCGGGTAGTCTCCATGAGCAGTTCTTC CASSHALAGSLHEQFF
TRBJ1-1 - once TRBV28 TGTGCCAGTCAGCAGTTTAGAGGACTGTACACTGAAGCTTTCTTT CASQQFRGLYTEAFF
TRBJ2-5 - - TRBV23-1 TGCGCCAGCAGTCAACGACAGCACCAAGAGACCCAGTACTTC CASSQRQHQETQYF
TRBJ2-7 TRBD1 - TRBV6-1 TGTGCCAGCAGTCTCCGGGACAGGGCCCTCTACGAGCAGTACTTC CASSLRDRALYEQYF
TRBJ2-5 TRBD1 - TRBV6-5 TGTGCCAGCAGCCCTGGGACAGGGAGGGGAGAGACCCAGTACTTC CASSPGTGRGETQYF
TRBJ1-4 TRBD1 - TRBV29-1 TGCAGCGTCATGACAGGGGGCTTAACTAATGAAAAACTGTTTTTT CSVMTGGLTNEKLFF
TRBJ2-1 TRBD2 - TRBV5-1 TGCGCCAGCAGCTTGGTTGCGGGAGGGCGCAATGAGCAGTTCTTC CASSLVAGGRNEQFF
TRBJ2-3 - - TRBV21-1 TGTGCCAGCAGCGGCTCCATAGCTACATGGCATCATCAGCCCCAGTATTTT CASSGSIATWHHQPQYF
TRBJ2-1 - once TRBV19 TGTGCCAGTAGTATAGAGCCAAGCAAGGAGCAGTTCTTC CASSIEPSKEQFF
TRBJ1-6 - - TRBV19 TGTGCCAGTAGCCTCGGGGGGGCTAATTCACCCCTCCACTTT CASSLGGANSPLHF
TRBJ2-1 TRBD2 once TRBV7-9 TGTGCCAGCAGCTTACCTCCGGGACTAGCGGGAGGGCAGTACAATGAGCAGTTCTTC CASSLPPGLAGGQYNEQFF
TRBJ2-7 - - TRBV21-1 TGTGCCAGCAGCTCCCAGAGACTAGCGGGAGGGCCATTAAACCCTTACGAGCAGTACTTC CASSSQRLAGGPLNPYEQYF
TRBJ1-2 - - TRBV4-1 TGCGCCAGCAGCCAAGACAGGGCCTTCTATGGCTACACCTTC CASSQDRAFYGYTF
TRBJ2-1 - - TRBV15 TGTGCCACCAGCAGGGGGAGGAGCTCCTACAATGAGCAGTTCTTC CATSRGRSSYNEQFF
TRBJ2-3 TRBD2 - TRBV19 TGTGCCAGTAGCGGCAGCGGGAGCAGCTCAGATACGCAGTATTTT CASSGSGSSSDTQYF
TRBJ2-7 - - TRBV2 TGTGCCAGCAGTGAGTTAGGTCAGGTCTCCTACGAGCAGTACTTC CASSELGQVSYEQYF
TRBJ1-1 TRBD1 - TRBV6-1 TGTGCCAGCAGCCCGACAGGGGGGCCTGAAGCTTTCTTT CASSPTGGPEAFF
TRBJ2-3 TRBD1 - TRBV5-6 TGTGCCAGCAGCTTAGGGACAGGGGGCAATACGCAGTATTTT CASSLGTGGNTQYF
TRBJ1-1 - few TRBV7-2 TGTGCCAGCAGCTCCGGGGGGAACACTGAAGCTTTCTTT CASSSGGNTEAFF
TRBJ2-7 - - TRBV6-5 TGTGCCAGCAGTTACTCGTTGGGGGGGGCTCCCTACTTC CASSYSLGGAPYF
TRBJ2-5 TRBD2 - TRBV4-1 TGCGCCACCTCAAGGGTTAGCGGGAGTTCCCGGGAGACCCAGTACTTC CATSRVSGSSRETQYF
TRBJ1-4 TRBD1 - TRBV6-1 TGTGCCAGCAGTGACAGGGGGCACGGGGAAAAACTGTTTTTT CASSDRGHGEKLFF
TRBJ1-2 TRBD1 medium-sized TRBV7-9 TGTGCCAGCAGCCCGGGACAGGCGATTCTCTATGGCTACACCTTC CASSPGQAILYGYTF